A single sample gave rise to the 2 T cell receptor beta chains below, sequenced in a study of blood T cells in healthy people across ages (dated by TCRdb to 2013 to 2016). The library was prepared using 5' RACE. For sequencing, an Illumina HiSeq 2500 was employed. A second PCR of about 7 to 12 cycles was run with a J-beta primer mix and a sample-barcoded 5' primer. TCRdb reran the public reads through fastp at Q25 and MiXCR, keeping productive beta chains. Entries that share a CDR3 protein sequence are merged under the most common genes and DNA. The sample yields some 1.5 million distinct CDR3 sequences; 35% to 45% were counted once. Jointly, the top ten make up about 4.1% of the sample. The specimen was blood. All receptors come from a woman under 30 in good health.

V gene TRBV4-2 combines with J gene TRBJ2-1; 8 bases are shared with TRBD2. The ends lost 0 bases at V and 2 bases at J; junction bases unmatched: 9. There are 18 residues in the CDR3. Per the germline V gene, CDR1 is LGHNA and CDR2 is YNFKEQ. The CDR3 DNA follows: TGTGCCAGCAGCCAAGAAATACGCGGGGGGTACACCTACAATGAGCAGTTCTTC. Protein: CASSQEIRGGYTYNEQFF.

This clonotype appeared a single time. The rearrangement links TRBV12-3 or TRBV12-4 to TRBJ1-4, with D perhaps TRBD1 (6 bases). Trimming took 3 bases from V and 0 from J, leaving 11 bases between them. The CDR3 is 16 residues long. The CDR3 nucleotides are TGTGCCAGCAGTTTGGAGGGGGAAGCAACTAATGAAAAACTGTTTTTT. The encoded protein is CASSLEGEATNEKLFF.